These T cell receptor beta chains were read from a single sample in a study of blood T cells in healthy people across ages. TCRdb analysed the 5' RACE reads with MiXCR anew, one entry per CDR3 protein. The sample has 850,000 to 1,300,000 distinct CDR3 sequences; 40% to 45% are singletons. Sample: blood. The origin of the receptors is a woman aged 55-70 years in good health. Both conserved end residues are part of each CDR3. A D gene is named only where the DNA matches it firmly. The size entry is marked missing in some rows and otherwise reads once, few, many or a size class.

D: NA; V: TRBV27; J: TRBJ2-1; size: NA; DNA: TGTGCCAGCCTCTCCTTGTTGGGCAATGAGCAGTTCTTC; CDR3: CASLSLLGNEQFF
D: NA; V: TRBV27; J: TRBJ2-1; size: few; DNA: TGTGCCAGTAGATCCCTGTTACTCTCCTACAATGAGCAGTTCTTC; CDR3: CASRSLLLSYNEQFF
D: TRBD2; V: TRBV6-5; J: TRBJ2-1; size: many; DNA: TGTGCCAGCAGCACCGGGAGGTGGGGTGAGCAGTTCTTC; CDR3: CASSTGRWGEQFF
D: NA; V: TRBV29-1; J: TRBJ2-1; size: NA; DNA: TGCAGCATAGACTACGGGGGACGGGAGCAGTTCTTC; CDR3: CSIDYGGREQFF
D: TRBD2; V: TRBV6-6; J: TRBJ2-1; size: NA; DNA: TGTGCCAGCAGGAAAACTAGCGGGTCCTACAATGAGCAGTTCTTC; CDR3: CASRKTSGSYNEQFF
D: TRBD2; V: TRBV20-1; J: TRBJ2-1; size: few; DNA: TGCAGTGCTGCTCTGGGGGGGACGCAGTTCTTC; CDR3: CSAALGGTQFF
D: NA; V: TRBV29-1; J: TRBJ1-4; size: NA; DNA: TGCAGCGTTGAGGGTACAGGAGGGGGTAATGAAAAACTGTTTTTT; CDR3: CSVEGTGGGNEKLFF
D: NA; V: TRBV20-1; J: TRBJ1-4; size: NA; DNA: TGCAGTGCTAGGTTCGAAATAGGAAAACTGTTTTTT; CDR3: CSARFEIGKLFF
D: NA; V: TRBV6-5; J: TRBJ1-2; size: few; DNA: TGTGCCAGCAGTGAGGAGGGGTTACGTGGCTACACCTTC; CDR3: CASSEEGLRGYTF
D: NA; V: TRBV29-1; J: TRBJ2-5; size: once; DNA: TGCAGCGTTGACAGGACCTTGGGTCGAGAGACCCAGTACTTC; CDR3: CSVDRTLGRETQYF
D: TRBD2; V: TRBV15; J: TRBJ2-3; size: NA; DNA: TGTGCCACCAAGGCAGGGAGGGCAGATACGCAGTATTTT; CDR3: CATKAGRADTQYF
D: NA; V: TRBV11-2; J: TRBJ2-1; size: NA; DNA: TGTGCCAGCAGCCCTGACATAGGACAACGGTGGCAGTTCTTC; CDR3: CASSPDIGQRWQFF
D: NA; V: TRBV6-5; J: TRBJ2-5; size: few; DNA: TGTGCCAGCAGTTCGCCCCCTAAGACCCAGTACTTC; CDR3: CASSSPPKTQYF
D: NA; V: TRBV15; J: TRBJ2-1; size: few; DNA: TGTGCCACCAGCAGAGATTTAACGGGTGTCCACAATGAGCAGTTCTTC; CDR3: CATSRDLTGVHNEQFF
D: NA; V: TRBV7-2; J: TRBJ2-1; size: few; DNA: TGTGCCAGCAGCGCTGAGGAGGGGAATGAGCAGTTCTTC; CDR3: CASSAEEGNEQFF
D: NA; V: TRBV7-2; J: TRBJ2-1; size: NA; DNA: TGTGCCAGCAGCTGGGTACATGGGAATAATGAGCAGTTCTTC; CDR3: CASSWVHGNNEQFF
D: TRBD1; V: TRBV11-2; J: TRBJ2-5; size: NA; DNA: TGTGCCAGCAGCGCCCTGGACAGGGGGCTCGTAGAGCAGTACTTC; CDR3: CASSALDRGLVEQYF
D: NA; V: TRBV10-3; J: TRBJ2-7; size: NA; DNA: TGTGCCATCAGGGGGGAGACTAATTGGGGTGGGGAGCAGTACTTC; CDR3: CAIRGETNWGGEQYF
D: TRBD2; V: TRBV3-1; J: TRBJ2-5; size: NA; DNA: TGTGCCAGCAGCTCGGGACTAGCTTCGGAGACCCAGTACTTC; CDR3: CASSSGLASETQYF
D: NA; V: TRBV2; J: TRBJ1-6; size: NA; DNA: TGTGCCAGCTCAAACGGGGACTGTAATTCACCCCTCCACTTT; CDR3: CASSNGDCNSPLHF
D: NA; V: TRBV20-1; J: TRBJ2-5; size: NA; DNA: TGCAGTGCTAGTGATCTTTCTCGAGGGCCTAAAGGGGAGACCCAGTACTTC; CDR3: CSASDLSRGPKGETQYF
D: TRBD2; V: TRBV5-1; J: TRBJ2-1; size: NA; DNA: TGCGCCAGCAGCAAGGGACTAGCGGGAGCCGGAAGCTCCTACAATGAGCAGTTCTTC; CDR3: CASSKGLAGAGSSYNEQFF